The clone carrying this T cell receptor beta chain occurred a few times. The antigen remains unidentified. The V gene's germline CDR1 is LNHNV and CDR2 YYDKDF (reference sequence). There are 17 residues in the CDR3. Trimming took 0 bases from V and 6 from J; bases not matched to a gene: 10. The sample is drawn from a study of T cells in Graves' hyperthyroidism and ophthalmopathy. About the study: Peripheral blood sampling occurred at initial diagnosis, before any treatment. Findings and limits, study-wide: A model of 13 V-J features distinguished ophthalmopathy from stable hyperthyroidism.

Absent ophthalmopathy progression within 18 months defined stable Graves' hyperthyroidism. Amplified TCR beta CDR3 regions derived from RNA transcripts. An initial round of RT-PCR targeting the TCR CDR3 relied on the HTBI primer set. MiXCR was run by TCRdb on the multiplex PCR reads, yielding one entry per CDR3 protein. The profile shows about 570,000 distinct CDR3 sequences, around 15% of them singletons. This clonotype was obtained from a woman aged 40 to 55 with Graves' hyperthyroidism. Sequencing was done on a sample of blood. The genes are TRBV15 and TRBJ2-1; 8 positions agree with TRBD2. CDR3 in amino acids: CATSRDTRAGGSNEQFF. Here the CDR3 DNA reads TGTGCCACCAGCAGAGATACTAGGGCGGGAGGTTCCAATGAGCAGTTCTTC.